This TCR beta chain originates from a study of breast tumors, draining lymph nodes, adjacent tissues. TCRdb called the multiplex PCR reads again in MiXCR, with one record for every CDR3 protein. The table has fewer than 80,000 distinct CDR3 sequences, roughly two fifths seen once. This clonotype was picked up many times. Its specificity is not known. This CDR3 is built from 15 residues. Germline V CDR1 and CDR2: DFQATT, SNEGSKA (reference sequence). Trimming took 0 bases from V and 9 from J, leaving 15 bases between them. Study-wide points: Luminal-like breast cancer showed significantly greater tumor-nontumor repertoire similarity than basal-like breast cancer did. Tumors had less TCR diversity than lymph nodes, more than nontumor tissue.

The rearrangement joins TRBV20-1 to TRBJ1-6; D uncertain. This TCR was recovered from a female donor with breast cancer. Some clones in this sample may be carry-over from other donors' samples. The sequencing sample was made of breast tumor tissue. CDR3 bases: TGCAGTGCTAGAGAGGGCCAGGAGGAATTTTCACCCCTCCACTTT. Amino acids: CSAREGQEEFSPLHF.